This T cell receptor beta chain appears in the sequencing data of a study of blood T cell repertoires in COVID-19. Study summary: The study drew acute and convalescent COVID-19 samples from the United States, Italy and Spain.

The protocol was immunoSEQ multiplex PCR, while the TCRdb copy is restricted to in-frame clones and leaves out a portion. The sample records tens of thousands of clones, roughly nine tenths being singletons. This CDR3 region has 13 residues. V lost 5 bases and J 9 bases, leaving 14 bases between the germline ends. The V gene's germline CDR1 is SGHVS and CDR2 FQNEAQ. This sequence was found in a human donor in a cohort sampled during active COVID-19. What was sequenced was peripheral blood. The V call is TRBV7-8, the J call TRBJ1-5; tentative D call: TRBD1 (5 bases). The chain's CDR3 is CASSARTGLPQHF. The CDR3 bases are TGTGCCAGCAGCGCAAGAACAGGTCTGCCCCAGCATTTT.